Listed here are 23 T cell receptor beta chains from one sample, sequenced in a study of control samples from healthy donors and cancer patients. Libraries were prepared by immunoSEQ multiplex PCR; TCRdb keeps only in-frame clonotypes and omits some of them. In the table there are about 190,000 clones, just under 95% of which are singletons. The sequencing input was blood. These receptors were taken from a man between 18 and 29 years old in good health.

The rearrangement uses TRBV28 and TRBJ1-1; D gene uncertain. CDR1 is MDHEN and CDR2 is SYDVKM in the germline V gene. V dropped 5 bases and J dropped 4 bases, with 8 bases sitting between them. CDR3 length equals 12 residues. The CDR3 loop is CASSDLGTEAFF. For the CDR3, the DNA is TGTGCCAGCAGTGACTTAGGCACTGAAGCTTTCTTT.

V usage is TRBV7-2 and J usage is TRBJ2-2; TRBD2 matches at 9 bases. There are 17 residues in the CDR3. Losses at the gene ends were 5 bases for V and 7 bases for J; bases not matched to a gene: 14. Germline V gene sequence: CDR1 SGHTA, CDR2 FQGNSA. Here the CDR3 reads CASSPPGGGGAGGELFF. DNA of the CDR3: TGTGCCAGCAGCCCCCCGGGGGGCGGGGGGGCCGGCGGGGAGCTGTTTTTT. The whole variable domain, remainder taken from reference TRBV7-2 and TRBJ2-2, is GAGVSQSPSNKVTEKGKDVELRCDPISGHTALYWYRQSLGQGLEFLIYFQGNSAPDKSGLPSDRFSAERTGGSVSTLTIQRTQQEDSAVYLCASSPPGGGGAGGELFFGEGSRLTVL.

The rearrangement links TRBV6-1 to TRBJ2-3; a possible D gene is TRBD1 (5 bases). The CDR3 spans 14 residues. The germline CDR1 and CDR2 sequences are MNHNS and SASEGT. Trimming left V 1 base short and J 5 bases short, with 10 bases between. For the CDR3, the DNA is TGTGCCAGCAGTGAAGTTGGCAGGGAAGATACGCAGTATTTT. Amino acid sequence: CASSEVGREDTQYF.

The chain carries TRBV10-1 and TRBJ1-1; D might be TRBD1 (5 bases). Germline V gene lookup returns CDR1 WNHNN and CDR2 SYGVQD (reference sequence). V dropped 0 bases and J dropped 5 bases, with 7 bases sitting between them. The CDR3 has 13 residues. CDR3 sequence reads: CASSESRVTEAFF. The CDR3 coding sequence is TGCGCCAGCAGTGAGTCCAGGGTGACTGAAGCTTTCTTT.

The V call is TRBV7-2, the J call TRBJ2-1, with 9 bases fitting TRBD2. There are 16 residues in the CDR3. Trimming removed 1 base from V and 5 bases from J; junction bases left unmatched: 6. Germline lookup yields CDR1 SGHTA and CDR2 FQGNSA. The CDR3: CASSLVPLAGHNEQFF. CDR3 DNA sequence: TGTGCCAGCAGCTTAGTACCCCTAGCGGGGCACAATGAGCAGTTCTTC. Based on the CDR3 plus reference TRBV7-2 and TRBJ2-1, the full variable domain is GAGVSQSPSNKVTEKGKDVELRCDPISGHTALYWYRQSLGQGLEFLIYFQGNSAPDKSGLPSDRFSAERTGGSVSTLTIQRTQQEDSAVYLCASSLVPLAGHNEQFFGPGTRLTVL.

The chain has TRBV7-3 and TRBJ2-7; 7 bases are a match to TRBD1. CDR1 and CDR2 from the germline V gene are SGHTA and FQGTGA. Trimming at V came to 5 bases and at J to 4 bases, leaving 5 bases not matched to a gene. The CDR3 sequence is 13 residues long. The CDR3 here is CASSTTRGYEQYF. The CDR3 DNA sequence: TGTGCCAGCAGCACAACCAGGGGGTACGAGCAGTACTTC.

The genes are TRBV2 and TRBJ2-1; 10 bases fit TRBD2. V lost 7 bases, J lost 3 bases, and 21 bases stayed unmatched. The V gene's germline CDR1 is SNHLY and CDR2 FYNNEI. CDR3 length: 20 residues. The CDR3 is CASTSGGGTSGVGFYNEQFF. Written as DNA, the CDR3 is TGTGCCAGCACCTCCGGAGGGGGAACTAGCGGGGTCGGATTCTACAATGAGCAGTTCTTC.

The chain has TRBV5-8 and TRBJ1-5; the D gene is possibly TRBD1 (6 bases). Looked up from germline, CDR1 is SGHTS and CDR2 is YDEGEE. The CDR3 extends over 15 amino acids. The ends were cut back, 3 bases at V and 1 base at J, with 11 bases in the middle. The DNA of the CDR3 is TGTGCCAGCAGCTCAGGACAGATAAGCAATCAGCCCCAGCATTTT. It yields the protein CASSSGQISNQPQHF.

The chain is built from TRBV24-1 and TRBJ2-1; a weak D match, TRBD2 (7 bases). The germline gives CDR1 KGHDR, CDR2 SFDVKD. The CDR3 length is 17 residues. The V end lost 4 bases, the J end lost 8 bases, and 23 bases lay between the germline ends. Here the CDR3 DNA reads TGTGCCACCAGTGACCGGAGGGGGGGCAGTGGACGGGATGAGCAGTTCTTC. It specifies CATSDRRGGSGRDEQFF.

The V gene is TRBV2, the J gene TRBJ2-7; tentative D call: TRBD1 (5 bases). This CDR3 comprises 15 residues. Germline V lookup: CDR1 SNHLY, CDR2 FYNNEI. V lost 6 bases and J lost 0, with 15 bases in between. DNA for the CDR3: TGTGCCAGCAGGCTCGACAGCCTTAGCTCCTACGAGCAGTACTTC. Its translation is CASRLDSLSSYEQYF.

The V gene is TRBV24-1, the J gene TRBJ1-4; tentative D call: TRBD1 (5 bases). CDR1 is KGHDR and CDR2 is SFDVKD in the germline V gene. Deletions cut 2 bases from V and 8 bases from J, with 14 bases between. The CDR3 totals 15 residues. CDR3 in amino acids: CATSDSGTGGEKLFF. The CDR3, as DNA: TGTGCCACCAGTGATTCGGGGACTGGGGGGGAAAAACTGTTTTTT.

This chain uses TRBV11-2 with TRBJ2-3; 10 nucleotides match TRBD1. Per the germline V gene, CDR1 is SGHAT and CDR2 is FQNNGV. CDR3 size: 15 residues. Unmatched junction bases numbered 8, after V lost 5 bases and J lost 6 bases. The CDR3 region has the DNA TGTGCCAGCAGCAGCTGGGACAGGGGAGATGATACGCAGTATTTT. Encoded protein: CASSSWDRGDDTQYF.

The chain combines TRBV6-1 with TRBJ2-1, with D perhaps TRBD2 (6 bases). Germline values: CDR1 MNHNS, CDR2 SASEGT. The CDR3 sequence is 16 residues long. Trimming cost V 2 bases and J 2 bases, with 13 bases left between them. The CDR3 sequence: CASSERRGRPYNEQFF. CDR3 nucleotides: TGTGCCAGCAGTGAACGGAGGGGCCGACCCTACAATGAGCAGTTCTTC.

The chain has TRBV30 and TRBJ2-7; D uncertain. The CDR3 is 11 residues long. The germline CDR1 and CDR2 sequences are GTSNPN and SVGIG (reference sequence). The V gene lost 1 base and the J gene lost 0 bases, with 1 base spanning the gap. CDR3 in DNA: TGTGCCTGGAGTGCCTCCTACGAGCAGTACTTC. It yields the protein CAWSASYEQYF.

The chain combines TRBV7-9 with TRBJ1-5; TRBD1 agrees at 7 bases. This CDR3 is 16 amino acids long. V was clipped by 1 base and J by 4 bases; unmatched bases: 7. The germline V gene encodes CDR1 SEHNR and CDR2 FQNEAQ (reference sequence). The CDR3 region is CASSLETTGRNQPQHF. In nucleotides, the CDR3 is TGTGCCAGCAGCTTAGAGACGACAGGGAGGAATCAGCCCCAGCATTTT.

This chain connects TRBV19 to TRBJ2-3; D may be TRBD1 (7 bases). The CDR3 totals 14 residues. V was clipped by 1 base and J by 11 bases, with 16 bases between them. CDR1 is LNHDA, CDR2 SQIVND, per germline (reference sequence). The CDR3 nucleotides read TGTGCCAGTAGTATAGCCCTTGGGCAGGGGGGGCAGTATTTT. Its translation: CASSIALGQGGQYF. Supplemented by reference TRBV19 and TRBJ2-3, the full variable domain reads DGGITQSPKYLFRKEGQNVTLSCEQNLNHDAMYWYRQDPGQGLRLIYYSQIVNDFQKGDIAEGYSVSREKKESFPLTVTSAQKNPTAFYLCASSIALGQGGQYFGPGTRLTVL.

J is TRBJ2-1 and V is TRBV3-1 (or the pseudogene TRBV3-2); 12 positions agree with TRBD2. The CDR3 has 15 residues. V shed 4 bases and J 7 bases; nucleotides not matched to a gene: 5. The germline V gene encodes CDR1 LGHDT and CDR2 YNNKEL (reference sequence). The CDR3 spells CASSRTSGGPNEQFF. The CDR3 region has the DNA TGTGCCAGCAGCCGTACTAGCGGGGGGCCAAATGAGCAGTTCTTC.

The V call is TRBV12-3 or TRBV12-4, the J call TRBJ2-1, with TRBD2 as a possible D gene (5 bases). This CDR3 region has 11 residues. V dropped 8 bases and J dropped 4 bases, with 6 bases sitting between them. In nucleotides, the CDR3 is TGTGCCAGCGGCGGGTACAATGAGCAGTTCTTC. Protein product: CASGGYNEQFF.

The CDR3 region has the DNA TGTGCCAGCAGCTTAGAAGGGGGCCGAGGGCAGCCCCAGCATTTT. This codes for CASSLEGGRGQPQHF. V gene TRBV7-9 combines with J gene TRBJ1-5, with TRBD1 matching over 7 bases. V lost 1 base, J lost 7 bases, and 7 bases stayed unmatched. The CDR3 has 15 amino acids. The germline gives CDR1 SEHNR, CDR2 FQNEAQ (reference sequence).

The chain joins TRBV29-1 to TRBJ1-1, with a weak D call TRBD1 (5 bases). Germline assignment: CDR1 SQVTM and CDR2 ANQGSEA. The CDR3 is made up of 14 amino acids. V lost 6 bases to trimming and J lost 1 base, with 15 bases between them. CDR3 nucleotide sequence: TGCAGCGTGGATATTGGGACGGCGAACACTGAAGCTTTCTTT. This encodes CSVDIGTANTEAFF.

The chain joins TRBV13 to TRBJ2-2, with D possibly matching TRBD1 (6 bases). This CDR3 has 18 amino acids. The V end was cut by 6 bases, the J end by 6 bases, with 26 bases between. Germline V gives CDR1 PRHDT, CDR2 FYEKMQ (reference sequence). For the CDR3, the DNA is TGTGCCAGCAGATCCTCGACAGGCTTCGAACTCATAGCCGGGGAGCTGTTTTTT. Protein sequence: CASRSSTGFELIAGELFF. Full variable domain (rest looked up from reference TRBV13 and TRBJ2-2): AAGVIQSPRHLIKEKRETATLKCYPIPRHDTVYWYQQGPGQDPQFLISFYEKMQSDKGSIPDRFSAQQFSDYHSELNMSSLELGDSALYFCASRSSTGFELIAGELFFGEGSRLTVL.

The chain is built from TRBV2 and TRBJ1-5, with 8 nucleotides matching TRBD1. V was clipped by 6 bases and J by 5 bases; unmatched bases: 3. Germline V gene sequence: CDR1 SNHLY, CDR2 FYNNEI. This CDR3 is 13 amino acids long. The CDR3 protein is CASRLTGDQPQHF. CDR3 DNA sequence: TGTGCCAGCAGGCTGACAGGGGATCAGCCCCAGCATTTT. The full variable domain, rest sourced from reference TRBV2 and TRBJ1-5, is EPEVTQTPSHQVTQMGQEVILRCVPISNHLYFYWYRQILGQKVEFLVSFYNNEISEKSEIFDDQFSVERPDGSNFTLKIRSTKLEDSAMYFCASRLTGDQPQHFGDGTRLSIL.

This clone appeared a single time. The chain links TRBV5-6 to TRBJ2-1; 10 bases are a match to TRBD2. Germline loops: CDR1 SGHDT, CDR2 YYEEEE. Losses at the gene ends were 1 base for V and 0 bases for J; bases not matched to a gene: 7. The CDR3 totals 18 residues. DNA for the CDR3: TGTGCCAGCAGCTTGAGGCTAGCGGGGGTGCTCTCCTACAATGAGCAGTTCTTC. Protein sequence: CASSLRLAGVLSYNEQFF.